This T cell receptor beta chain emerged from a study of blood T cells in healthy people across ages. V shed 3 bases and J 7 bases; nucleotides not matched to a gene: 6. This CDR3 has 15 amino acids. The germline V gene has CDR1 MDHEN and CDR2 SYDVKM. This clonotype appeared a few times. A sample-barcoded 5' primer and a J-beta primer mix were used in a second PCR of roughly 6 to 11 cycles. TCRdb used MiXCR to reprocess the 5' RACE reads, holding one entry per CDR3 protein. The repertoire holds 650,000 to 1,000,000 distinct CDR3 sequences, with about 37% as singletons. The TCR sequence derives from a man aged 18 to 35 in good health. Sequenced input: blood. This chain connects TRBV28 to TRBJ1-4; the match to TRBD1 covers 9 bases. In DNA, the CDR3 is TGTGCCAGCAGTTTCTCCACAGGGGGCAGTGAAAAACTGTTTTTT. Its translation: CASSFSTGGSEKLFF.